The clone carrying this T cell receptor beta chain came up many times. Antigen specificity is unknown. These data come from a study of T cells in Graves' hyperthyroidism and ophthalmopathy. General study results and limits: Most clonotypes expanded in thyroid above 0.001 were likewise present in blood.

Amplification of TCR beta CDR3 regions used RNA as the template. When the TCR CDR3 underwent first-round RT-PCR, the HTBI primer set was used. MiXCR was run by TCRdb on the multiplex PCR reads, yielding one entry per CDR3 protein. Of about 640,000 distinct CDR3 sequences in the sample, about a fifth are singletons; the top ten hold roughly a third. Germline lookup yields CDR1 SGHAT and CDR2 FQNNGV. The CDR3 covers 15 residues. The ends were cut back, 5 bases at V and 1 base at J, with 15 bases in the middle. The authors took PBMCs from 7.5 to 10 ml fresh peripheral blood. The chain is built from TRBV11-2 and TRBJ2-7; no clear D gene. This clonotype originated in a man younger than 40 with Graves' ophthalmopathy. The sequencing sample was made of blood. CDR3 region: CASSHLSTLSYEQYF. In DNA form, the CDR3 reads TGTGCCAGCAGCCACCTTTCTACTTTATCCTACGAGCAGTACTTC. Variable domain in full (rest from reference TRBV11-2 and TRBJ2-7): EAGVAQSPRYKIIEKRQSVAFWCNPISGHATLYWYQQILGQGPKLLIQFQNNGVVDDSQLPKDRFSAERLKGVDSTLKIQPAKLEDSAVYLCASSHLSTLSYEQYFGPGTRLTVT.